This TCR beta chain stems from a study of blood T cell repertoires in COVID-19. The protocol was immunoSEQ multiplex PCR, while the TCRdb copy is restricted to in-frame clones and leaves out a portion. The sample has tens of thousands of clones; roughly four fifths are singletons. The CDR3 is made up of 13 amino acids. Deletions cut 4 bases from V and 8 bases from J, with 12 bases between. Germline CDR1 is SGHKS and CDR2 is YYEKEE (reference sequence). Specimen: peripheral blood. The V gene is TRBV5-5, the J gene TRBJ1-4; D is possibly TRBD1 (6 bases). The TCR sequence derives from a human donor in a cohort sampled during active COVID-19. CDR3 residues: CASSPKGGEKLFF. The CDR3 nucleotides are TGTGCCAGCAGCCCTAAGGGGGGGGAAAAACTGTTTTTT.